Sequencing of this T cell receptor (beta chain) was carried out in a study of blood T cell repertoires in COVID-19. Authors' data handling: Amplification of reference gene primers was used by the study to estimate nucleated cell counts. Assay used: immunoSEQ multiplex PCR; TCRdb lists only in-frame clones, some missing. For V, J and clone size, that table is used; D and trimming come from the DNA. Of under 40,000 clones in the sample, about nine tenths were seen once. Per germline, CDR1 MDHEN and CDR2 SYDVKM. The CDR3 runs to 17 residues. V lost 3 bases and J lost 5, with 17 bases in between. The sample was peripheral blood. The source of this sequence is a man aged 50-60 years with active or convalescent COVID-19. This sequence joins TRBV28 and TRBJ1-6; D may be TRBD1 (6 bases). The CDR3 spells CASSLIRGRGNNSPLHF. In DNA, the CDR3 is TGTGCCAGCAGTTTGATCCGAGGCAGGGGTAATAATTCACCCCTCCACTTT.